The T cell receptor (beta chain) under discussion was sequenced for a study of human T cells and chemical hapten exposure (dated by TCRdb to the early 2020s). With respect to the entire study: For sensitization, 2% DPC in acetone was applied to a roughly 2 cm by roughly 2 cm area of upper inner arm skin. Roughly 30 alopecia patients provided blood for TCR sequencing at one to four time points (pre-sensitization, 2, 6 and 24 weeks). Libraries were pooled for sequencing, and per-sample TCR yields varied mainly because of small differences in library volumes within the pool. Throughout the roughly 26-week study period, patients were also given weekly therapeutic DPC doses on the scalp. Patient blood was sampled pre-sensitization (week 0) and at 2, 6 and about 24 weeks after DPC sensitization. The mostly female patient cohort included alopecia areata with under or over 50% scalp involvement, alopecia totalis and alopecia universalis. The study tracked peripheral blood TCR repertoire changes in vivo during primary and secondary sensitization to the hapten diphenylcyclopropenone (DPC) in alopecia patients. Patch tests used Finn chambers with 0.01% DPC on the upper back, scored after 6 days by International Contact Dermatitis Research Group standards.

Study-level results and caveats: Expanded TCRs formed significantly more large CDR3 similarity clusters than pre-sensitization or healthy control sets, consistent with antigen-driven responses. Because all patients had alopecia, a presumed autoimmune disease, the immune response of the patients might differ from that of healthy individuals. Repeated subsampling changed both the strength of the expansion versus patch-test correlation and the threshold at which that correlation became significant. The number of PT1 expanded TCRs positively correlated with patch test score, significant at thresholds 8, 16 and 32 but not 4. The number of TCRs above 1 in 1000 frequency did not change with DPC sensitization; there was no evidence of global repertoire structure alterations.

As to this clonotype: The antigen it recognizes is unknown. It has no much larger one-base neighbor in the sample; base qualities were not kept.

The germline V gene (reference sequence) gives CDR1 as MNHEY and CDR2 as SMNVEV. V is reduced by 5 bases and J by 3 bases, leaving a spacing of 11 bases between them. The CDR3 spans 13 residues, from the cysteine through the phenylalanine. The sequence is cut down to CDR3 DNA, 39 bases in frame from base 1. Libraries were constructed by RACE. The instrument given in TCRdb is NextSeq 500. During library preparation, unique molecular identifiers were attached to individual cDNA molecules so that TCRs could be counted in a quantitative, reproducible way. From each blood RNA sample, both TCR alpha and TCR beta chains were sequenced. The authors' analysis ran thus. Samples had a median of about 96,000 TCRs, with a range from 23,224 to 690,600. The Decombinator software suite was used to annotate V, J and CDR3 in the TCR reads. For PS versus PT1 abundance plots, all samples were subsampled to the same number of TCRs (28,000). Expanded TCRs were defined as absent before sensitization and observed at least eight times at the 2-week time point. TCRdb reworked the public reads: Q25 trimming with fastp, MiXCR clone assembly, productive beta chains retained. Every CDR3 protein is listed once, alongside the most common genes and DNA of its rows. None of the V and J calls come from the authors' own analysis; TCRdb made them. This sample gives some 84,000 distinct CDR3 sequences in total; about 9% of them show up just once. The ten top clones hold 2.6% of the sample.

The time point label of this sample denotes: pre-sensitization, week 0. The treatment or condition label, read with the paper, signifies: therapeutic diphenylcyclopropenone sensitization with weekly scalp DPC. At each patch-test visit, blood was drawn before the patch test was applied. Patients were eligible if aged 18 to 70, diagnosed with alopecia and judged suitable for DPC therapy, and pregnant patients were excluded. Total RNA was isolated from unfractionated whole blood collected in Tempus Blood RNA tubes. This chain is built from TRBV27 and TRBJ2-7, with no D gene named confidently. The TCR sequence derives from a man between 40 and 49 years old with alopecia areata. Some clones in this sample may be carry-over from other donors' samples. The specimen was whole blood, collected in connection with sensitization to the hapten diphenylcyclopropenone (DPC). The CDR3 has the sequence CASSPLPVYEQYF. The DNA is as follows: TGTGCCAGCAGTCCCCTACCTGTCTACGAGCAGTACTTC.